The 28 T cell receptor beta chains below were found in one sample sequenced in a study of control samples from healthy donors and cancer patients. Only in-frame clones appear in the TCRdb table, and some are missing; sequencing was by immunoSEQ multiplex PCR. Among around 76,000 clones listed, roughly 90% were seen once. Sequenced: PBMCs. These receptors came from a woman in her forties or fifties with colorectal cancer.

The chain recombines TRBV30 with TRBJ1-1; no firm D call. Between the trimmed V and J ends, which lost 3 bases and 1 base, there was a span of 12 bases. The CDR3 runs 14 residues. Germline CDR1 GTSNPN, CDR2 SVGIG (reference sequence). The CDR3 DNA reads TGTGCCTGGAGACTCACCGGGAAGAACACTGAAGCTTTCTTT. This translates into CAWRLTGKNTEAFF.

The chain joins TRBV6-5 to TRBJ2-7; TRBD1 is a possible D gene (5 bases). The CDR3 is 12 amino acids. Germline assignment: CDR1 MNHEY and CDR2 SVGAGI. V was trimmed by 8 bases and J by 3 bases, leaving 11 bases between them. DNA of the CDR3: TGTGCCAGCGTGGGGCTTATCTACGAGCAGTACGTC. Translating gives CASVGLIYEQYV.

The CDR3 loop reads CASSTTAWRGGTDTQYF. The CDR3 DNA reads as TGTGCCAGCAGTACAACGGCATGGCGGGGGGGCACAGATACGCAGTATTTT. V and J are TRBV28 and TRBJ2-3; TRBD2 agrees at 8 bases. CDR1 is MDHEN, CDR2 SYDVKM, per germline. CDR3 length equals 17 residues. V dropped 5 bases and J dropped 1; count of bases not matched to a gene: 11.

The chain links TRBV2 to TRBJ1-5; maybe TRBD1 (5 bases). This CDR3 has 13 amino acids. The V gene lost 8 bases and the J gene lost 6 bases, with 14 bases spanning the gap. Per the germline V gene, CDR1 is SNHLY and CDR2 is FYNNEI. The CDR3 coding sequence is TGTGCCAGCGTTGGGACTCCGGGTCAGCCCCAGCATTTT. Amino acid sequence: CASVGTPGQPQHF. Full variable domain (outside the CDR3, taken from reference TRBV2 and TRBJ1-5): EPEVTQTPSHQVTQMGQEVILRCVPISNHLYFYWYRQILGQKVEFLVSFYNNEISEKSEIFDDQFSVERPDGSNFTLKIRSTKLEDSAMYFCASVGTPGQPQHFGDGTRLSIL.

The chain links TRBV4-3 to TRBJ1-1; D is ambiguous. Germline assignment: CDR1 LGHNA and CDR2 YSLEER. There are 16 residues in the CDR3. V lost 6 bases, J lost 2 bases, and 19 bases lay in between. The CDR3 DNA follows: TGCGCCAGCAGATTGGAGGTCCACCGACCCAACACTGAAGCTTTCTTT. Encoded protein: CASRLEVHRPNTEAFF.

J is TRBJ1-2 and V is TRBV29-1, with D perhaps matching TRBD1 (5 bases). The ends were cut back, 3 bases at V and 1 base at J, with 9 bases in the middle. The CDR3 spans 13 residues. Germline V gene data show CDR1 as SQVTM and CDR2 as ANQGSEA. CDR3 DNA sequence: TGCAGCGTTGAGCAGGGATTTAACTATGGCTACACCTTC. The encoded protein is CSVEQGFNYGYTF. Variable domain in full (rest from reference TRBV29-1 and TRBJ1-2): SAVISQKPSRDICQRGTSLTIQCQVDSQVTMMFWYRQQPGQSLTLIATANQGSEATYESGFVIDKFPISRPNLTFSTLTVSNMSPEDSSIYLCSVEQGFNYGYTFGSGTRLTVV.

The chain employs TRBV30 and TRBJ1-3; D possibly corresponds to TRBD1 (5 bases). The CDR3 length is 17 residues. Germline V CDR1 and CDR2: GTSNPN, SVGIG (reference sequence). With 4 bases removed from V and 0 bases from J, the gap between germline ends came to 19 bases. CDR3 sequence reads: CAWNSGATILSGNTIYF. The CDR3 nucleotides read TGTGCCTGGAATTCTGGGGCCACAATCCTCTCTGGAAACACCATATATTTT.

The chain uses TRBV6-6 and TRBJ2-3; tentatively, D is TRBD2 (6 bases). Trimming took 10 bases from V and 8 from J, leaving 19 bases between them. Germline CDR1 and CDR2: MNHNY and SVGAGI (reference sequence). The CDR3 is made up of 13 amino acids. This CDR3 is CANSSAGGGTQYF. In nucleotides, the CDR3 is TGTGCCAACAGCTCAGCGGGTGGTGGTACGCAGTATTTT.

This rearrangement joins TRBV7-2 to TRBJ1-2; D unclear. Germline CDR1 is SGHTA and CDR2 is FQGNSA. Deletions cut 5 bases from V and 6 bases from J, with 19 bases between. This CDR3 spans 15 amino acids. The CDR3 region is CASSTNQGRQNGYTF. CDR3 coding DNA: TGTGCCAGCAGCACAAATCAAGGCAGGCAAAATGGCTACACCTTC.

V and J are TRBV7-2 and TRBJ1-5, with D uncertain. Germline CDR1 reads SGHTA; CDR2 reads FQGNSA. The V gene lost 5 bases and the J gene lost 1 base, with 15 bases spanning the gap. The CDR3 spans 16 residues. The CDR3 bases are TGTGCCAGCAGCCCCCCTCCCGGTCGGAGCAATCAGCCCCAGCATTTT. Translation: CASSPPPGRSNQPQHF.

The gene calls are TRBV6-1 and TRBJ1-1; a weak D match, TRBD1 (6 bases). CDR3 length equals 13 residues. V lost 0 bases and J 6 bases, leaving 8 bases between the germline ends. CDR1 is MNHNS, CDR2 SASEGT, per germline. The CDR3: CASSEAGGPEAFF. The CDR3 region has the DNA TGTGCCAGCAGTGAAGCGGGGGGCCCTGAAGCTTTCTTT.

The chain combines TRBV5-4 with TRBJ2-5; 9 positions match TRBD2. The CDR3 is made up of 16 amino acids. Germline V gene sequence: CDR1 SGHNT, CDR2 YYREEE (reference sequence). The V gene end was trimmed by 1 base and the J gene end by 2 bases; junction bases not matched to a gene: 6. The CDR3 nucleotides read TGTGCCAGCAGCTTGAGGAGCGGGGGGACACAAGAGACCCAGTACTTC. Its protein product is CASSLRSGGTQETQYF.

This chain uses TRBV7-8 with TRBJ2-1; 7 nucleotides agree with TRBD1. The germline gives CDR1 SGHVS, CDR2 FQNEAQ. The junction had 8 bases not matched to a gene; V was cut back by 5 bases and J by 1 base. This CDR3 spans 16 amino acids. The CDR3: CASSTRDRWSYNEQFF. In nucleotides, the CDR3 is TGTGCCAGCAGCACCCGGGACAGATGGTCCTACAATGAGCAGTTCTTC.

CDR3 sequence reads: CASSIDGVPERNQPQHF. CDR3 nucleotide sequence: TGTGCCAGTAGTATAGATGGAGTACCCGAGAGGAATCAGCCCCAGCATTTT. The chain employs TRBV19 and TRBJ1-5; D gene unclear. The germline V and J ends were trimmed by 0 bases and 4 bases, with 16 bases remaining between them. The CDR3 has 17 amino acids. Germline assignment: CDR1 LNHDA and CDR2 SQIVND (reference sequence).

This clone was seen just once. The CDR3 is CASTRRGSGGYTF. As DNA, the CDR3 is TGTGCCAGTACCCGGAGGGGATCTGGTGGCTACACCTTC. The gene calls are TRBV19 and TRBJ1-2; tentative D call: TRBD1 (5 bases). The CDR3 sequence is 13 residues long. The V end was cut by 7 bases, the J end by 7 bases, with 16 bases between. In germline, CDR1 is LNHDA, CDR2 SQIVND (reference sequence).

This chain joins TRBV28 and TRBJ1-1; D gene ambiguous. The V gene lost 2 bases and the J gene lost 1 base, with 5 bases spanning the gap. CDR1 MDHEN and CDR2 SYDVKM come from the germline V gene. CDR3 length: 13 amino acids. The DNA of the CDR3 is TGTGCCAGCAGTTTAGCCCGGAACACTGAAGCTTTCTTT. As protein: CASSLARNTEAFF.

The chain recombines TRBV2 with TRBJ1-4; D may be TRBD1 (6 bases). CDR3 length: 13 residues. The germline gives CDR1 SNHLY, CDR2 FYNNEI. V was shortened by 10 bases and J by 0 bases, with 9 bases between the two germline ends. The CDR3 nucleotides read TGTGCCACAGGGGCGACAACTAATGAAAAACTGTTTTTT. Translation gives CATGATTNEKLFF.

The chain links TRBV4-2 to TRBJ2-1; TRBD1 aligns across 7 bases. Germline V CDR1 and CDR2: LGHNA, YNFKEQ. V was clipped by 2 bases and J by 5 bases; unmatched bases: 6. The CDR3 is 15 amino acids. The CDR3 reads CASSQRGTDHNEQFF. The CDR3, as DNA: TGTGCCAGCAGCCAAAGAGGGACAGACCACAATGAGCAGTTCTTC.

The J gene is TRBJ2-3, the V gene TRBV7-2; no firm D call. Between the trimmed V and J ends, which lost 5 bases and 6 bases, there was a span of 9 bases. Germline V gene data show CDR1 as SGHTA and CDR2 as FQGNSA. The CDR3 runs 12 residues. The CDR3 nucleotides are TGTGCCAGCAGCATGTATTTCGATACGCAGTATTTT. Translating it yields CASSMYFDTQYF.

In the case of this clone: Other nucleotide sequences from this sample produce the same CDR3. The V gene is TRBV15, the J gene TRBJ1-5; D remains unclear. The CDR3 covers 12 residues. CDR1 is LNHNV and CDR2 is YYDKDF in the germline V gene (reference sequence). Trimming left V 3 bases short and J 3 bases short, with 3 bases between. This CDR3 is CATSRDNQPQHF. CDR3 nucleotides: TGTGCCACCAGCAGGGACAATCAGCCCCAGCATTTT.

The chain employs TRBV28 and TRBJ2-2, with 12 positions matching TRBD1. Per germline, CDR1 MDHEN and CDR2 SYDVKM. The trim removed 8 bases at V and 3 bases at J, leaving 10 bases unmatched. There are 17 residues in the CDR3. DNA of the CDR3: TGTGCCAGCGCCGGGACAGGGGGCGATCGGGACACCGGGGAGCTGTTTTTT. Translation: CASAGTGGDRDTGELFF.

This clone was recorded a few times. The chain recombines TRBV27 with TRBJ1-4; possibly TRBD1 for D (5 bases). V lost 5 bases and J 5 bases, leaving 9 bases between the germline ends. This CDR3 region has 13 residues. CDR1 and CDR2 (germline): MNHEY, SMNVEV (reference sequence). The CDR3 DNA follows: TGTGCCAGCAGTGTACGACAGAATGAAAAACTGTTTTTT. Translation: CASSVRQNEKLFF. The full variable domain, its missing parts supplied by reference TRBV27 and TRBJ1-4, is EAQVTQNPRYLITVTGKKLTVTCSQNMNHEYMSWYRQDPGLGLRQIYYSMNVEVTDKGDVPEGYKVSRKEKRNFPLILESPSPNQTSLYFCASSVRQNEKLFFGSGTQLSVL.

The chain carries TRBV28 and TRBJ1-3; D might be TRBD1 (6 bases). Germline CDR1 MDHEN, CDR2 SYDVKM. Deletions cut 6 bases from V and 8 bases from J, with 14 bases between. The CDR3 runs 13 residues. This chain's CDR3 is CASRGGAGDTIYF. The DNA of the CDR3 is TGTGCCAGCAGAGGGGGGGCGGGGGACACCATATATTTT.

The chain carries TRBV6-5 and TRBJ1-2, with D possibly matching TRBD1 (5 bases). The CDR3 consists of 14 residues. The germline V and J ends were trimmed by 6 bases and 1 base, with 12 bases remaining between them. CDR1 and CDR2 (germline): MNHEY, SVGAGI. The chain's CDR3 is CASSPGGNNYGYTF. DNA of the CDR3: TGTGCCAGCAGCCCCGGGGGGAATAACTATGGCTACACCTTC.

The V gene is TRBV20-1, the J gene TRBJ1-5; D is undetermined. The V end lost 3 bases, the J end lost 3 bases, and 6 bases lay between the germline ends. The CDR3 sequence is 12 residues long. Germline V gene data show CDR1 as DFQATT and CDR2 as SNEGSKA (reference sequence). CDR3 loop: CSASTPNQPQHF. In DNA, the CDR3 is TGCAGTGCTAGTACTCCCAATCAGCCCCAGCATTTT.

The rearrangement links TRBV6-5 to TRBJ2-3; 7 bases match TRBD1. Per germline, CDR1 MNHEY and CDR2 SVGAGI. This CDR3 is 14 amino acids long. The J segment lost 4 bases and the V segment lost 3 bases, leaving 4 bases of the junction unmatched. The chain's CDR3 is CASSYRQGSDTQYF. The CDR3 DNA reads TGTGCCAGCAGTTATCGACAGGGATCAGATACGCAGTATTTT.

The V and J genes are TRBV2 and TRBJ2-3; 11 bases match TRBD2. CDR3 size: 15 residues. Germline assignment: CDR1 SNHLY and CDR2 FYNNEI. V lost 5 bases and J lost 6; bases outside the gene matches: 7. In DNA, the CDR3 is TGTGCCAGCAGTTGGCTAGCGGGGGGTTCGGATACGCAGTATTTT. Its translation is CASSWLAGGSDTQYF.

The V gene is TRBV7-2, the J gene TRBJ2-2, with D tentatively TRBD2 (5 bases). The CDR3 runs 13 residues. Germline V gene data show CDR1 as SGHTA and CDR2 as FQGNSA. With 6 bases removed from V and 7 bases from J, the gap between germline ends came to 12 bases. As DNA, the CDR3 is TGTGCCAGCAGAGAGGGAAGGAGCGGGGAGCTGTTTTTT. It translates to CASREGRSGELFF.